The rows below give T cell receptor beta chains drawn from one sample of a study of T cells in Graves' hyperthyroidism and ophthalmopathy. TCRdb independently ran MiXCR on the multiplex PCR reads; one entry per CDR3 protein. The data show about 270,000 distinct CDR3 sequences, approximately 20% seen once. The sequencing sample was made of blood. Source of these receptors: a man aged 30 to 45 with Graves' ophthalmopathy. The CDR3 runs from the conserved cysteine through the conserved F or W. Each record gives: clone size, J gene, D gene, V gene, CDR3 DNA, CDR3 protein. A D gene is named only where the DNA matches it firmly. Part of the rows lack a size; the others show once, few, many or a class for expanded clones.

abundance: -
j_gene: TRBJ2-1
d_gene: -
v_gene: TRBV29-1
CDR3nt: TGCAGCGTTGTTCCACAGAGCTCCTACAATGAGCAGTTCTTC
CDR3aa: CSVVPQSSYNEQFF

abundance: -
j_gene: TRBJ2-1
d_gene: -
v_gene: TRBV7-6
CDR3nt: TGTGCCAGCAGCCCAACCAGTAGTACCACCTACAATGAGCAGTTCTTC
CDR3aa: CASSPTSSTTYNEQFF

abundance: -
j_gene: TRBJ2-7
d_gene: -
v_gene: TRBV30
CDR3nt: TGTGCCTGGAGACGGGGCGGGGAGCAGTACTTC
CDR3aa: CAWRRGGEQYF

abundance: -
j_gene: TRBJ2-1
d_gene: -
v_gene: TRBV11-2
CDR3nt: TGTGCCAGCAGCTTAGACCCCTCCCCTAGGGATGAGCAGTTCTTC
CDR3aa: CASSLDPSPRDEQFF

abundance: -
j_gene: TRBJ2-1
d_gene: -
v_gene: TRBV6-5
CDR3nt: TGTGCCAGCAGTTACCTCTCAGGGAGTGATGAGCAGTTCTTC
CDR3aa: CASSYLSGSDEQFF

abundance: -
j_gene: TRBJ1-1
d_gene: -
v_gene: TRBV29-1
CDR3nt: TGCAGCGCCACACCCGGGGGCAGGGGTTTTGAAGCTTTCTTT
CDR3aa: CSATPGGRGFEAFF

abundance: many
j_gene: TRBJ2-3
d_gene: -
v_gene: TRBV7-8
CDR3nt: TGTGCCAGCACCCCAGAGACAGATACGCAGTATTTT
CDR3aa: CASTPETDTQYF

abundance: many
j_gene: TRBJ2-4
d_gene: TRBD1
v_gene: TRBV7-9
CDR3nt: TGTGCCAGCAGCTCCGACAGGGACCTTAACATTCAGTACTTC
CDR3aa: CASSSDRDLNIQYF

abundance: -
j_gene: TRBJ1-6
d_gene: TRBD1
v_gene: TRBV5-1
CDR3nt: TGCGCCAGCAGGGACAGGGTCAATTCACCCCTCCACTTT
CDR3aa: CASRDRVNSPLHF

abundance: -
j_gene: TRBJ2-6
d_gene: -
v_gene: TRBV5-1
CDR3nt: TGCGCCAGCAGCCCAGGGACACGGGCCAACGTCCTGACTTTC
CDR3aa: CASSPGTRANVLTF

abundance: few
j_gene: TRBJ1-2
d_gene: -
v_gene: TRBV5-1
CDR3nt: TGCGCCAGCAGCTCCCGGACAACTAACTATGGCTACACCTTC
CDR3aa: CASSSRTTNYGYTF

abundance: few
j_gene: TRBJ2-5
d_gene: -
v_gene: TRBV5-8
CDR3nt: TGTGCCAGCACCATGGACTACCAAGAGACCCAGTACTTC
CDR3aa: CASTMDYQETQYF

abundance: few
j_gene: TRBJ2-3
d_gene: TRBD2
v_gene: TRBV7-9
CDR3nt: TGTGCCAGCAGCTCCCTCCGAGGACGGGCCGGGACTAGCGGGAGGACTAGCACAGATACGCAGTATTTT
CDR3aa: CASSSLRGRAGTSGRTSTDTQYF

abundance: many
j_gene: TRBJ2-2
d_gene: TRBD1
v_gene: TRBV5-1
CDR3nt: TGCGCCAGCAGCTCGACAAAGACAGGGATAACCGGGGAGCTGTTTTTT
CDR3aa: CASSSTKTGITGELFF

abundance: few
j_gene: TRBJ2-1
d_gene: TRBD2
v_gene: TRBV2
CDR3nt: TGTGCCAGCACCAACGGACTAGCGGCCTACAATGAGCAGTTCTTC
CDR3aa: CASTNGLAAYNEQFF

abundance: few
j_gene: TRBJ2-7
d_gene: -
v_gene: TRBV29-1
CDR3nt: TGCAGCGTTGTCAGGGGAGTATCGAGCTCCTACGAGCAGTACTTC
CDR3aa: CSVVRGVSSSYEQYF

abundance: -
j_gene: TRBJ2-5
d_gene: -
v_gene: TRBV27
CDR3nt: TGTGCCAGCAGCTCTGGGGGGACAGCCTCTTACTTC
CDR3aa: CASSSGGTASYF

abundance: few
j_gene: TRBJ1-2
d_gene: TRBD1
v_gene: TRBV30
CDR3nt: TGTGCCTCCTTAACGGCAGGGGGGTATGGCTATGGCTACACCTTC
CDR3aa: CASLTAGGYGYGYTF

abundance: many
j_gene: TRBJ2-7
d_gene: TRBD1
v_gene: TRBV11-3
CDR3nt: TGTGCCAGTGTACCGGGACAGAGCCACTACGAGCAGTACTTC
CDR3aa: CASVPGQSHYEQYF

abundance: -
j_gene: TRBJ2-5
d_gene: TRBD2
v_gene: TRBV2
CDR3nt: TGTGCCAGCAGTGCCTCGACTAGCGGGAGGGAGACCCAGTACTTC
CDR3aa: CASSASTSGRETQYF

abundance: many
j_gene: TRBJ1-2
d_gene: -
v_gene: TRBV11-2
CDR3nt: TGTGCCAGCAGCAACACGGTAGGAGGCTACACCTTC
CDR3aa: CASSNTVGGYTF

abundance: few
j_gene: TRBJ2-2
d_gene: TRBD2
v_gene: TRBV4-2
CDR3nt: TGTGCCAGCAGCGGCGGGGGCACCGGGGAGCTGTTTTTT
CDR3aa: CASSGGGTGELFF

abundance: once
j_gene: TRBJ2-7
d_gene: -
v_gene: TRBV15
CDR3nt: TGTGCCACCAGCAGTGACTACGAGCAGTACTTC
CDR3aa: CATSSDYEQYF

abundance: many
j_gene: TRBJ2-7
d_gene: -
v_gene: TRBV28
CDR3nt: TGTGCCAGCAGTTTTGGGGGGACCAGCTCCTACGAGCAGTACTTC
CDR3aa: CASSFGGTSSYEQYF

abundance: -
j_gene: TRBJ2-1
d_gene: TRBD2
v_gene: TRBV24-1
CDR3nt: TGTGCCACCAGTGATTCAGCGGGAGTTTTGTTTGTTGAGCAGTTCTTC
CDR3aa: CATSDSAGVLFVEQFF

abundance: many
j_gene: TRBJ2-1
d_gene: TRBD2
v_gene: TRBV7-3
CDR3nt: TGTGCCAGCAGCCCCAGCCTCTTTGCGGGAGATGAGCAGTTCTTC
CDR3aa: CASSPSLFAGDEQFF

abundance: many
j_gene: TRBJ2-5
d_gene: -
v_gene: TRBV20-1
CDR3nt: TGCAGTGCTAGTGGGGCAGCACGAAGGTACCAAGAGACCCAGTACTTC
CDR3aa: CSASGAARRYQETQYF

abundance: many
j_gene: TRBJ2-1
d_gene: TRBD2
v_gene: TRBV30
CDR3nt: TGTGCCTGGAGTGTGGCTAGCGGGAGAGGGCAGTTCTTC
CDR3aa: CAWSVASGRGQFF

abundance: few
j_gene: TRBJ2-7
d_gene: -
v_gene: TRBV27
CDR3nt: TGTGCCAGCAGTTTTTTCATATCCTCCTACGAGCAGTACTTC
CDR3aa: CASSFFISSYEQYF

abundance: many
j_gene: TRBJ2-3
d_gene: -
v_gene: TRBV7-8
CDR3nt: TGTGCCAGCAGCTTAGTTCGGGTCCAAGATACGCAGTATTTT
CDR3aa: CASSLVRVQDTQYF

abundance: -
j_gene: TRBJ2-1
d_gene: -
v_gene: TRBV3-1
CDR3nt: TGTGCCAGCGGGGACGGGAGTACCTACAATGAGCAGTTCTTC
CDR3aa: CASGDGSTYNEQFF

abundance: -
j_gene: TRBJ2-5
d_gene: TRBD2
v_gene: TRBV10-3
CDR3nt: TGTGCCATCAGTGGGGGACTAGCGGGAGCCGGGGGAGAGACCCAGTACTTC
CDR3aa: CAISGGLAGAGGETQYF

abundance: -
j_gene: TRBJ1-2
d_gene: -
v_gene: TRBV28
CDR3nt: TGTGCCAGCAACCTAAGGGGCGCGATCTATGGCTACACCTTC
CDR3aa: CASNLRGAIYGYTF

abundance: few
j_gene: TRBJ1-1
d_gene: -
v_gene: TRBV6-5
CDR3nt: TGTGCCAGCAGTTACTCGAGTAGGGGGGCCACTGAAGCTTTCTTT
CDR3aa: CASSYSSRGATEAFF

abundance: few
j_gene: TRBJ2-3
d_gene: TRBD2
v_gene: TRBV20-1
CDR3nt: TGCAGTGCTAGAGGTAGCGGGACAACAGATACGCAGTATTTT
CDR3aa: CSARGSGTTDTQYF

abundance: many
j_gene: TRBJ1-1
d_gene: TRBD1
v_gene: TRBV12-3/TRBV12-4
CDR3nt: TGTGCCAGCATCCCAAGGACAGGTGAGAACACTGAAGCTTTCTTT
CDR3aa: CASIPRTGENTEAFF

abundance: many
j_gene: TRBJ2-2
d_gene: -
v_gene: TRBV6-2/TRBV6-3
CDR3nt: TGTGCCAGCAGTCAGCGACAGGGAGGGGCTCCCGGGGAGCTGTTTTTT
CDR3aa: CASSQRQGGAPGELFF

abundance: -
j_gene: TRBJ2-1
d_gene: TRBD2
v_gene: TRBV4-1
CDR3nt: TGCGCCAGCAGCCAGCCTGTAGCGGGATTAAGTAATGAGCAGTTCTTC
CDR3aa: CASSQPVAGLSNEQFF

abundance: many
j_gene: TRBJ1-1
d_gene: -
v_gene: TRBV13
CDR3nt: TGTGCCAGCAACTTAGGGGGGAACACTGAAGCTTTCTTT
CDR3aa: CASNLGGNTEAFF

abundance: many
j_gene: TRBJ2-1
d_gene: TRBD2
v_gene: TRBV6-1
CDR3nt: TGTGCCAGCAGACCCGGACTAGGGCGAGGTGACAATGAGCAGTTCTTC
CDR3aa: CASRPGLGRGDNEQFF

abundance: few
j_gene: TRBJ2-7
d_gene: -
v_gene: TRBV15
CDR3nt: TGTGCCACCGGGAACGGGACGGTATCCTACGAGCAGTACTTC
CDR3aa: CATGNGTVSYEQYF

abundance: -
j_gene: TRBJ2-7
d_gene: -
v_gene: TRBV5-1
CDR3nt: TGCGCCAGCAGCTTCACGACGGCATCCTACGAGCAGTACTTC
CDR3aa: CASSFTTASYEQYF

abundance: many
j_gene: TRBJ2-7
d_gene: -
v_gene: TRBV20-1
CDR3nt: TGCAGTGCTAGAGATACAGCGTTGCCCTCCTACGAGCAGTACTTC
CDR3aa: CSARDTALPSYEQYF

abundance: -
j_gene: TRBJ2-7
d_gene: TRBD2
v_gene: TRBV12-3/TRBV12-4
CDR3nt: TGTGCCAGCAGTCCAAGCGGGAGGGCCTCCTACGAGCAGTACTTC
CDR3aa: CASSPSGRASYEQYF

abundance: few
j_gene: TRBJ2-1
d_gene: -
v_gene: TRBV24-1
CDR3nt: TGTGCCACCAGTGATCCCACAGGGAATGGAAAAGTAAACAATGAGCAGTTCTTC
CDR3aa: CATSDPTGNGKVNNEQFF

abundance: many
j_gene: TRBJ1-1
d_gene: TRBD1
v_gene: TRBV20-1
CDR3nt: TGCAGTGCTGGGGGACAGGGAGGCACTGAAGCTTTCTTT
CDR3aa: CSAGGQGGTEAFF

abundance: -
j_gene: TRBJ2-7
d_gene: TRBD2
v_gene: TRBV20-1
CDR3nt: TGCAGTGCTAGAGCGGGAGTAGCGGGAGGGATCGAGCAGTACTTC
CDR3aa: CSARAGVAGGIEQYF

abundance: once
j_gene: TRBJ1-1
d_gene: -
v_gene: TRBV7-9
CDR3nt: TGTGCCAGCAGCTTAGGCGCCAGACGTTCAGACGCTTTCTTT
CDR3aa: CASSLGARRSDAFF

abundance: few
j_gene: TRBJ1-1
d_gene: TRBD1
v_gene: TRBV12-3/TRBV12-4
CDR3nt: TGTGCCAGTTCCGGGACAGGGTGGACTGAAGCTTTCTTT
CDR3aa: CASSGTGWTEAFF

abundance: -
j_gene: TRBJ2-2
d_gene: TRBD2
v_gene: TRBV19
CDR3nt: TGTGCCAGTAGTAAGGGTCTAGCGGGAGGGCCGAACACCGGGGAGCTGTTTTTT
CDR3aa: CASSKGLAGGPNTGELFF

abundance: few
j_gene: TRBJ2-1
d_gene: TRBD2
v_gene: TRBV28
CDR3nt: TGTGCCAGCAGTTCCCCTCGGGGAGCGGGAGAGTCGGTTTACAATGAGCAGTTCTTC
CDR3aa: CASSSPRGAGESVYNEQFF